The sequence of this TCR beta chain was determined in a study of blood T cells in healthy people across ages. Study observations and caveats: Expanded clonotype changes were possibly confounded by unknown donor CMV status.

At least ten counts were recorded for this clonotype. Its antigen remains unidentified. A second PCR of roughly 7 to 11 cycles used a sample-barcoded 5' primer and a J-beta primer mix. TCRdb passed the 5' RACE reads through MiXCR, listing each CDR3 protein once. The sample lists about 780,000 distinct CDR3 sequences, 35% to 60% seen once, with 15% to 20% in the top ten. The CDR3 covers 14 residues. Germline V gene data show CDR1 as SGHTA and CDR2 as FQGNSA. V was pared by 5 bases and J by 0 bases, with 11 bases between. The source is a man older than 75 in good health. V and J are TRBV7-2 and TRBJ2-7; maybe TRBD2 (6 bases). The sequencing input was blood. The CDR3 here is CASSQGLRSYEQYF. The CDR3 DNA follows: TGTGCCAGCAGCCAGGGACTGCGCTCCTACGAGCAGTACTTC.